The 22 T cell receptor beta chains given below trace back to one sample, sequenced in a study of T cell responses to AZD1222 COVID-19 vaccine. TCRdb's table, derived via immunoSEQ multiplex PCR, lists solely in-frame clones and lacks some. The data contain 120,000 to 150,000 clones, about nine tenths of them singletons. Sample: peripheral blood, taken on day 0 of AZD1222 vaccination. The receptors here all came from an adult in good health.

This clone was seen a single time. The gene calls are TRBV30 and TRBJ1-1; D is unresolved. With 3 bases removed from V and 4 bases from J, the gap between germline ends came to 12 bases. Germline lookup yields CDR1 GTSNPN and CDR2 SVGIG (reference sequence). The length of the CDR3 is 13 residues. The CDR3 DNA reads TGTGCCTGGAGAATAGGGAAGGGCACTGAAGCTTTCTTT. The encoded protein is CAWRIGKGTEAFF.

The chain links TRBV12-3 or TRBV12-4 to TRBJ1-6; D not certain. With 4 bases removed from V and 9 bases from J, the gap between germline ends came to 10 bases. The CDR3 totals 13 residues. As DNA, the CDR3 is TGTGCCAGCAGTTCCCTACCGGTTTCACCCCTCCACTTT. Residues: CASSSLPVSPLHF.

This chain uses TRBV4-1 with TRBJ2-1; a possible D gene is TRBD2 (5 bases). The length of the CDR3 is 17 residues. Deletions cut 2 bases from V and 0 bases from J, with 14 bases between. The germline gives CDR1 MGHRA, CDR2 YSYEKL. CDR3 bases: TGCGCCAGCAGCCAAACCACAACTAGGAGCTCCTACAATGAGCAGTTCTTC. Its protein product is CASSQTTTRSSYNEQFF.

This chain links TRBV11-2 with TRBJ2-5, with D possibly called TRBD1 or TRBD2 (6 bases each). The CDR3 runs 15 residues. In germline, CDR1 is SGHAT, CDR2 FQNNGV. Trimming removed 2 bases from V and 3 bases from J, with 13 bases in between. The CDR3 is CASSLRAGQEETQYF. CDR3 sequence (DNA): TGTGCCAGCAGCTTAAGGGCGGGACAAGAAGAGACCCAGTACTTC.

The genes are TRBV12-5 and TRBJ2-5; maybe TRBD2 (5 bases). Germline CDR1 LGHNT, CDR2 FRNRAP. CDR3 length: 13 amino acids. Trimming shortened V by 7 bases and J by 1 base, and 10 bases separated the two germline ends. CDR3 nucleotides: TGTGCTAGTGCCCGGGAACCCCAAGAGACCCAGTACTTC. Its translation: CASAREPQETQYF.

The rearrangement links TRBV18 to TRBJ2-1; D is uncertain. This CDR3 is 15 amino acids long. With 5 bases removed from V and 0 bases from J, the gap between germline ends came to 11 bases. Per the germline V gene, CDR1 is KGHSH and CDR2 is LQKENI. This CDR3 is CASSTDPSSYNEQFF. The CDR3 DNA reads TGTGCCAGCTCAACCGACCCGAGCTCCTACAATGAGCAGTTCTTC.

V usage is TRBV4-1 and J usage is TRBJ2-1; D remains unclear. Trimming took 3 bases from V and 2 from J, leaving 8 bases between them. This CDR3 is built from 14 residues. CDR1 MGHRA and CDR2 YSYEKL come from the germline V gene. CDR3 sequence (DNA): TGCGCCAGCAGCCATGGCAGGACCTACAATGAGCAGTTCTTC. Protein: CASSHGRTYNEQFF.

The rearrangement uses TRBV6-2 or TRBV6-3 and TRBJ2-3, with no clear D. The V gene lost 4 bases and the J gene lost 2 bases, with 1 base spanning the gap. CDR1 and CDR2 (germline): MNHEY, SVGEGT. The CDR3 consists of 11 residues. This CDR3 reads CASSSTDTQYF. CDR3 DNA: TGTGCCAGCAGTTCCACAGATACGCAGTATTTT.

The chain is built from TRBV5-5 and TRBJ2-6; D is unresolved. The CDR3 covers 15 residues. Per the germline V gene, CDR1 is SGHKS and CDR2 is YYEKEE (reference sequence). Trimming shortened V by 3 bases and J by 2 bases, and 9 bases separated the two germline ends. CDR3 DNA sequence: TGTGCCAGCAGCTCCGTGGGTACTGGGGCCAACGTCCTGACTTTC. This codes for CASSSVGTGANVLTF.

The chain couples TRBV7-8 to TRBJ2-7, with 10 nucleotides matching TRBD2. V shed 5 bases and J 5 bases; nucleotides not matched to a gene: 6. The CDR3 consists of 14 residues. The V gene's germline CDR1 is SGHVS and CDR2 FQNEAQ. CDR3 sequence: CASSERGGWDEQYF. Here the CDR3 DNA reads TGTGCCAGCAGCGAGCGGGGGGGCTGGGACGAGCAGTACTTC.

This chain uses TRBV5-1 with TRBJ2-7; tentative D call: TRBD2 (5 bases). Germline values: CDR1 SGHRS, CDR2 YFSETQ. The V and J ends lost 1 base and 3 bases respectively, with 11 bases between them. The CDR3 runs to 14 residues. In nucleotides, the CDR3 is TGCGCCAGCAGCTTGTTACGGGAAAGCTACGAGCAGTACTTC. Translation gives CASSLLRESYEQYF.

This sequence joins TRBV2 and TRBJ1-2; 7 bases fit TRBD1. Per germline, CDR1 SNHLY and CDR2 FYNNEI. The length of the CDR3 is 14 residues. The junction had 4 bases not matched to a gene; V was cut back by 1 base and J by 5 bases. CDR3 DNA: TGTGCCAGCAGTGAAGAGGGGGCCCGTTATGGCTACACCTTC. Translated, it gives CASSEEGARYGYTF.

The V and J genes are TRBV30 and TRBJ1-3; no reliable D call. The CDR3 contains 11 residues. Trimming took off 2 bases at V and 4 bases at J, with 3 bases between the two ends. The germline gives CDR1 GTSNPN, CDR2 SVGIG (reference sequence). The CDR3 DNA reads as TGTGCCTGGAGTACAGGAAACACCATATATTTT. Translated, it gives CAWSTGNTIYF.

V is TRBV5-4 and J is TRBJ2-4; D unclear. The ends were cut back, 4 bases at V and 2 bases at J, with 10 bases in the middle. Germline V CDR1 and CDR2: SGHNT, YYREEE (reference sequence). This CDR3 contains 14 residues. CDR3 in DNA: TGTGCCAGCAGCCCCGGCCAGCCCAAAAACATTCAGTACTTC. It translates to CASSPGQPKNIQYF.

The rearrangement links TRBV11-3 to TRBJ2-3; no clear D. CDR1 SGHNT and CDR2 YENEEA come from the germline V gene. Trimming took 1 base from V and 2 from J, leaving 7 bases between them. The CDR3 contains 14 residues. CDR3 loop: CASSLGTDTDTQYF. CDR3 sequence (DNA): TGTGCCAGCAGCTTAGGAACAGACACAGATACGCAGTATTTT. The full variable domain, in which reference TRBV11-3 and TRBJ2-3 provide the parts outside the CDR3, is EAGVVQSPRYKIIEKKQPVAFWCNPISGHNTLYWYLQNLGQGPELLIRYENEEAVDDSQLPKDRFSAERLKGVDSTLKIQPAELGDSAVYLCASSLGTDTDTQYFGPGTRLTVL.

The chain is built from TRBV7-9 and TRBJ2-7, with TRBD2 matching over 10 bases. The germline V gene encodes CDR1 SEHNR and CDR2 FQNEAQ (reference sequence). V lost 2 bases and J lost 5; bases outside the gene matches: 6. This CDR3 has 15 amino acids. The CDR3 region is CASSLILAGAHEQYF. CDR3 DNA: TGTGCCAGCAGCTTAATTCTAGCGGGAGCGCACGAGCAGTACTTC.

The J gene is TRBJ1-2, the V gene TRBV30; D gene ambiguous. The CDR3 has 15 amino acids. CDR1 is GTSNPN, CDR2 SVGIG, per germline (reference sequence). Trimming took off 0 bases at V and 2 bases at J, with 13 bases between the two ends. The CDR3 DNA sequence: TGTGCCTGGAGTGTACATCTGGCCCTGAACTATGGCTACACCTTC. As protein: CAWSVHLALNYGYTF.

The J gene is TRBJ2-7, the V gene TRBV15; 10 positions match TRBD1. This CDR3 contains 15 residues. The germline CDR1 and CDR2 sequences are LNHNV and YYDKDF (reference sequence). V lost 1 base and J lost 3; bases outside the gene matches: 3. CDR3 residues: CATSRGGTGVYEQYF. Here the CDR3 DNA reads TGTGCCACCAGCAGAGGGGGGACAGGGGTCTACGAGCAGTACTTC.

V and J are TRBV9 and TRBJ2-1; the D gene could be TRBD1 or TRBD2 (5 bases each). The ends were cut back, 8 bases at V and 0 bases at J, with 9 bases in the middle. Germline assignment: CDR1 SGDLS and CDR2 YYNGEE. The CDR3 totals 13 residues. In DNA, the CDR3 is TGTGCCAGTGGGGGAGACTCCTACAATGAGCAGTTCTTC. Residues: CASGGDSYNEQFF.

The gene calls are TRBV10-2 and TRBJ1-5, with 7 bases aligning to TRBD1. The CDR3 runs 14 residues. Germline lookup yields CDR1 WSHSY and CDR2 SAAADI. With 6 bases clipped from V and 9 bases from J, the junction kept 11 bases outside the gene matches. CDR3 coding DNA: TGCGCCAGCAGCGATTTGGACAGGTTGCTGCCCCAGCATTTT. Amino acid sequence: CASSDLDRLLPQHF.

The rearrangement joins TRBV12-5 to TRBJ2-3; the D gene could be TRBD1 or TRBD2 (6 bases each). This CDR3 comprises 14 residues. Germline V gene lookup returns CDR1 LGHNT and CDR2 FRNRAP. Between the trimmed V and J ends, which lost 7 bases and 4 bases, there was a span of 15 bases. DNA of the CDR3: TGTGCTAGTGCCAGAGGGGGGTCGTCAGATACGCAGTATTTT. Translated: CASARGGSSDTQYF.

The gene calls are TRBV12-3 or TRBV12-4 and TRBJ1-2, with D possibly TRBD1 on 5 matching bases. The CDR3 extends over 12 amino acids. The V and J ends lost 11 bases and 4 bases respectively, with 14 bases between them. As DNA, the CDR3 is TGTGCCTCTTCTGGGGGGTTCTATGGCTACACCTTC. This gives the protein CASSGGFYGYTF.